Each of the 21 T cell receptor beta chains below was sequenced from the same sample in a study of blood T cell repertoires in COVID-19. This table comes from immunoSEQ multiplex PCR, and its TCRdb copy is limited to in-frame clones, with some not included. Among a few hundred thousand clones listed, around 86% were seen once. The source material was peripheral blood. The origin of the receptors is a man aged 50 to 60 with active or convalescent COVID-19.

The J gene is TRBJ1-5, the V gene TRBV6-2 or TRBV6-3; D gene ambiguous. The CDR3 sequence is 13 residues long. Between the trimmed V and J ends, which lost 2 bases and 4 bases, there was a span of 6 bases. Germline V lookup: CDR1 MNHEY, CDR2 SVGEGT. CDR3 DNA: TGTGCCAGCAGTTACCCCTTTAATCAGCCCCAGCATTTT. Protein product: CASSYPFNQPQHF.

This chain connects TRBV9 to TRBJ1-2, with 7 nucleotides matching TRBD1. Trimming removed 0 bases from V and 7 bases from J; junction bases left unmatched: 9. The CDR3 covers 15 residues. Germline CDR1 reads SGDLS; CDR2 reads YYNGEE. Written as DNA, the CDR3 is TGTGCCAGCAGCGTAGCTTTAGGGGGCGCGGGTGGCTACACCTTC. The encoded protein is CASSVALGGAGGYTF.

In DNA form, the CDR3 reads TGCGCCAGCAGACCACCGGGACAGGGTACCTACAATGAGCAGTTCTTC. This encodes CASRPPGQGTYNEQFF. V usage is TRBV5-1 and J usage is TRBJ2-1; 9 bases match TRBD1. The length of the CDR3 is 16 residues. CDR1 SGHRS and CDR2 YFSETQ come from the germline V gene. Trimming cost V 5 bases and J 2 bases; bases outside gene matches: 8.

V and J are TRBV12-3 or TRBV12-4 and TRBJ2-5; 7 bases are shared with TRBD1. The ends lost 5 bases at V and 1 base at J; junction bases unmatched: 1. This CDR3 has 13 residues. Here the CDR3 DNA reads TGTGCCAGCAGTCGGGACAGCCAAGAGACCCAGTACTTC. This sequence encodes CASSRDSQETQYF.

The chain joins TRBV6-4 to TRBJ1-3; 9 bases match TRBD1. With 4 bases clipped from V and 4 bases from J, the junction kept 11 bases outside the gene matches. Germline values: CDR1 MRHNA, CDR2 SNTAGT. The length of the CDR3 is 17 residues. The CDR3: CASSVLLQGAPGNTIYF. The DNA for the CDR3 is TGTGCCAGCAGTGTCCTACTACAGGGGGCTCCAGGAAACACCATATATTTT.

The chain has TRBV13 and TRBJ2-1, with TRBD1 identical over 8 bases. The germline V gene has CDR1 PRHDT and CDR2 FYEKMQ (reference sequence). CDR3 length equals 17 residues. V lost 3 bases, J lost 4 bases, and 11 bases stayed unmatched. CDR3 nucleotides: TGTGCCAGCAGCTTCAGGGCCGGGACAGGATTATACAATGAGCAGTTCTTC. It encodes CASSFRAGTGLYNEQFF.

This clone has a handful of counts. J is TRBJ1-6 and V is TRBV19; no definite D call. V was clipped by 8 bases and J by 7 bases, with 12 bases between them. CDR1 LNHDA and CDR2 SQIVND come from the germline V gene (reference sequence). This CDR3 has 13 residues. CDR3 protein: CASHGAGNSPLHF. CDR3 sequence (DNA): TGTGCCAGTCATGGCGCCGGGAATTCACCCCTCCACTTT.

This chain links TRBV24-1 with TRBJ2-7; 7 bases are a match to TRBD1. The ends lost 1 base at V and 2 bases at J; junction bases unmatched: 4. Germline V gene sequence: CDR1 KGHDR, CDR2 SFDVKD. The CDR3 runs 15 residues. CDR3 nucleotides: TGTGCCACCAGTGATTTTGAACAGGGGACCTACGAGCAGTACTTC. This translates into CATSDFEQGTYEQYF.

The chain employs TRBV12-5 and TRBJ2-1; tentatively, D is TRBD2 (5 bases). Trimming removed 3 bases at V and 8 bases at J, with 14 bases between. CDR1 LGHNT and CDR2 FRNRAP come from the germline V gene. The CDR3 spans 14 residues. The CDR3 DNA reads TGTGCTAGTGGTTTAGAGGGAGCCGGGGATGAGCAGTTCTTC. This translates into CASGLEGAGDEQFF. The variable domain in full, with the rest retrieved from reference TRBV12-5 and TRBJ2-1, is DARVTQTPRHKVTEMGQEVTMRCQPILGHNTVFWYRQTMMQGLELLAYFRNRAPLDDSGMPKDRFSAEMPDATLATLKIQPSEPRDSAVYFCASGLEGAGDEQFFGPGTRLTVL.

The gene calls are TRBV6-5 and TRBJ1-1; a weak D match, TRBD1 (6 bases). Trimming removed 2 bases from V and 1 base from J, with 8 bases in between. CDR3 length equals 14 residues. Germline V CDR1 and CDR2: MNHEY, SVGAGI. CDR3 coding DNA: TGTGCCAGCAGTTACATGGGGGCGAACACTGAAGCTTTCTTT. Protein: CASSYMGANTEAFF.

V is TRBV2 and J is TRBJ1-6, with D perhaps TRBD1 (6 bases). V shed 3 bases and J shed 5 bases, with 11 bases lying between them. Germline-derived CDR1 and CDR2 are SNHLY and FYNNEI. The CDR3 has 15 amino acids. The chain's CDR3 is CASSDSRTDNSPLHF. The CDR3 DNA reads TGTGCCAGCAGTGACAGTCGGACAGATAATTCACCCCTCCACTTT.

This chain joins TRBV27 and TRBJ1-2; 7 positions match TRBD1. Germline V gives CDR1 MNHEY, CDR2 SMNVEV (reference sequence). CDR3 length: 13 amino acids. The junction had 7 bases not matched to a gene; V was cut back by 6 bases and J by 6 bases. The CDR3 protein is CASRAIQGHGYTF. CDR3 in DNA: TGTGCCAGCAGGGCTATACAGGGGCATGGCTACACCTTC.

This chain connects TRBV28 to TRBJ1-1; 8 bases are a match to TRBD1. From germline, CDR1 is MDHEN and CDR2 SYDVKM. Trimming at V came to 7 bases and at J to 6 bases, leaving 16 bases not matched to a gene. The CDR3 runs to 16 residues. CDR3 DNA sequence: TGTGCCAGCACCCTTATGCAGGGGGCGACTTTGGCTGAAGCTTTCTTT. This translates into CASTLMQGATLAEAFF.

The rearrangement uses TRBV7-9 and TRBJ1-3; D remains ambiguous. CDR3 length: 15 residues. The V and J ends lost 1 base and 0 bases respectively, with 7 bases between them. CDR1 is SEHNR and CDR2 is FQNEAQ in the germline V gene (reference sequence). CDR3 protein: CASSLDSFSGNTIYF. DNA of the CDR3: TGTGCCAGCAGCTTAGACAGTTTCTCTGGAAACACCATATATTTT.

The count of this clone is one. This rearrangement joins TRBV5-6 to TRBJ1-4, with D possibly being TRBD1 (6 bases). Germline V gene lookup returns CDR1 SGHDT and CDR2 YYEEEE. The CDR3 runs to 14 residues. The V end lost 4 bases, the J end lost 6 bases, and 13 bases lay between the germline ends. CDR3 sequence reads: CASSLGDTYEKLFF. CDR3 sequence (DNA): TGTGCCAGCAGCCTTGGGGACACCTATGAAAAACTGTTTTTT.

The chain has TRBV2 and TRBJ1-5, with 10 bases lining up with TRBD1. The V segment lost 5 bases and the J segment 6 bases; nucleotides outside the gene matches: 13. The CDR3 sequence is 17 residues long. The V gene's germline CDR1 is SNHLY and CDR2 FYNNEI. CDR3 DNA sequence: TGTGCCAGCAGTCCCGGGACAGGGGTCGATAAGGGTCAGCCCCAGCATTTT. It translates to CASSPGTGVDKGQPQHF.

The chain carries TRBV2 and TRBJ1-2, with 8 positions matching TRBD1. The CDR3 loop spans 13 amino acids. With 5 bases clipped from V and 8 bases from J, the junction kept 7 bases outside the gene matches. Germline V CDR1 and CDR2: SNHLY, FYNNEI. The CDR3 here is CASSLLTGEGYTF. The CDR3 DNA sequence: TGTGCCAGCAGTTTACTGACAGGGGAAGGCTACACCTTC.

The J gene is TRBJ1-6, the V gene TRBV29-1; TRBD1 aligns across 8 bases. J lost 6 bases, V lost 4 bases, and 2 bases had no gene match. Germline lookup yields CDR1 SQVTM and CDR2 ANQGSEA. The CDR3 extends over 13 amino acids. In DNA, the CDR3 is TGCAGCGTTGCGGACAGGGTTAATTCACCCCTCCACTTT. Protein sequence: CSVADRVNSPLHF. Complete variable domain (other parts from reference TRBV29-1 and TRBJ1-6): SAVISQKPSRDICQRGTSLTIQCQVDSQVTMMFWYRQQPGQSLTLIATANQGSEATYESGFVIDKFPISRPNLTFSTLTVSNMSPEDSSIYLCSVADRVNSPLHFGNGTRLTVT.

This clone came up a few times. The J gene is TRBJ1-1, the V gene TRBV9, with D unclear. V shed 4 bases and J shed 5 bases, with 12 bases lying between them. CDR1 SGDLS and CDR2 YYNGEE come from the germline V gene. This CDR3 region has 13 residues. This CDR3 reads CASSPDKITEAFF. The CDR3 DNA reads TGTGCCAGCAGCCCCGACAAAATAACTGAAGCTTTCTTT.

The chain couples TRBV7-3 to TRBJ2-5; 8 bases align to TRBD1. V was pared by 9 bases and J by 4 bases, with 7 bases of the junction left unmatched. The CDR3 is 13 amino acids. Germline loops: CDR1 SGHTA, CDR2 FQGTGA. CDR3 DNA: TGTGCCAGTCGACAGGGGTTGCGAGAGACCCAGTACTTC. Translated, it gives CASRQGLRETQYF.

The chain recombines TRBV7-9 with TRBJ2-7; TRBD2 matches 8 bases. Germline-derived CDR1 and CDR2 are SEHNR and FQNEAQ (reference sequence). The CDR3 length is 15 residues. V lost 7 bases to trimming and J lost 6 bases; unmatched junction nucleotides: 14. CDR3: CASTPGGGYPGEQYF. As DNA, the CDR3 is TGTGCCAGCACCCCCGGCGGGGGGTATCCTGGCGAGCAGTACTTC.